This T cell receptor (beta chain) was retrieved from a study of T cells in localized non-small cell lung cancer. In germline, CDR1 is WSHSY, CDR2 SAAADI. With 3 bases removed from V and 8 bases from J, the gap between germline ends came to 13 bases. This CDR3 is 13 amino acids long. This clone occurred once. Method: immunoSEQ multiplex PCR; TCRdb's copy keeps in-frame clones and lacks some. The sample holds around 33,000 clones, 92% seen once. The genes are TRBV10-2 and TRBJ1-2; a weak D match, TRBD1 (5 bases). The starting material was peripheral blood, obtained before any cancer treatment. This receptor was identified in a female donor older than 55 with stage I lung adenocarcinoma. This CDR3 reads CASSDWGSGGYTF. In DNA form, the CDR3 reads TGCGCCAGCAGTGATTGGGGGTCTGGAGGCTACACCTTC.